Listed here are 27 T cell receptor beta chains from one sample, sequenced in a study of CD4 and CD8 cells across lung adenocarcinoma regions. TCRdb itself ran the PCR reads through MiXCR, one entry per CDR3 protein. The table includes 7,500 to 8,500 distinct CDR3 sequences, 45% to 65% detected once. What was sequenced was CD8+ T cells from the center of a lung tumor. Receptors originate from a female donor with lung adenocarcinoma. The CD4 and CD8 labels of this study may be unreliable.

In nucleotides, the CDR3 is TGCGCCAGCCAACGAGGGGGCTTTACCTCAGATCGCCACGAGCAGTACTTC. Translation: CASQRGGFTSDRHEQYF. The J gene is TRBJ2-1, the V gene TRBV5-1; 7 bases are a match to TRBD1. Near its end, the DNA agrees better with TRBJ2-7, so the J call may be wrong. The CDR3 extends over 17 amino acids. Germline V CDR1 and CDR2: SGHRS, YFSETQ.

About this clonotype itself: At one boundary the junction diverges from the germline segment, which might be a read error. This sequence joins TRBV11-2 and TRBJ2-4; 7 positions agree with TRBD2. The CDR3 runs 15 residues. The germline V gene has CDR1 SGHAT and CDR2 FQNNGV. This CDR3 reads CASGLGGGAENIQYF. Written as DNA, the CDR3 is TGTGCCAGCGGCTTGGGGGGGGGAGCCGAAAACATTCAGTACTTC. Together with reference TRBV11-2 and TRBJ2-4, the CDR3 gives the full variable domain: EAGVAQSPRYKIIEKRQSVAFWCNPISGHATLYWYQQILGQGPKLLIQFQNNGVVDDSQLPKDRFSAERLKGVDSTLKIQPAKLEDSAVYLCASGLGGGAENIQYFGAGTRLSVL.

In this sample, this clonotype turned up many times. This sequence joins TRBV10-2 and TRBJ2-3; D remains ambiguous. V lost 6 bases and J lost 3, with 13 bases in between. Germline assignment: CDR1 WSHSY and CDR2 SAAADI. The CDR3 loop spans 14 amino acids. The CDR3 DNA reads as TGCGCCAGCAGCCCCGCCGTCACTACAGATACGCAGTATTTT. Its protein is CASSPAVTTDTQYF.

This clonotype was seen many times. The CDR3 DNA follows: TGTGCCAGCAGCTTAGATTCCGGACAGGGGATGGATGGCTACACCTTC. It codes for CASSLDSGQGMDGYTF. V usage is TRBV7-2 and J usage is TRBJ1-2; 9 positions match TRBD1. In germline, CDR1 is SGHTA, CDR2 FQGNSA. CDR3 length: 16 amino acids. Trimming removed 1 base from V and 6 bases from J; junction bases left unmatched: 9.

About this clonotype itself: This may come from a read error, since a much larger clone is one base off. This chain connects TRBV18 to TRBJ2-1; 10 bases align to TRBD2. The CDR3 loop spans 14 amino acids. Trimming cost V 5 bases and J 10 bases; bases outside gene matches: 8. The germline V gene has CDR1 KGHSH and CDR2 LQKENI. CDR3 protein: CASSASGSSYEQFF. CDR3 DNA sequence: TGTGCCAGCTCAGCTAGCGGGAGCTCCTACGAGCAGTTCTTC.

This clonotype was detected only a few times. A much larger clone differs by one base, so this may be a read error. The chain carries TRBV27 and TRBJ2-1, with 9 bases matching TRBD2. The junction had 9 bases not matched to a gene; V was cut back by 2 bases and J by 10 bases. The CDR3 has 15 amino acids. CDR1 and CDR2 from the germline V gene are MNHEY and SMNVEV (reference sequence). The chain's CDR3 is CASSLVSGGLQEQFF. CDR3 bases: TGTGCCAGCAGTTTAGTTAGCGGGGGCCTCCAGGAGCAGTTCTTC.

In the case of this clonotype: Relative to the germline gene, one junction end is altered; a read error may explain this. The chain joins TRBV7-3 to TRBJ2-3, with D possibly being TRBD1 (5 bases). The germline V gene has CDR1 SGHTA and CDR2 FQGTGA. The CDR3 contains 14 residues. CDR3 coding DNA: TGTGCCAGCAGCTTAAGCAGGGCCAAAGACACGCAGTATTTC. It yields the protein CASSLSRAKDTQYF. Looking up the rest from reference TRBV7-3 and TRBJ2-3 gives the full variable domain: GAGVSQTPSNKVTEKGKYVELRCDPISGHTALYWYRQSLGQGPEFLIYFQGTGAADDSGLPNDRFFAVRPEGSVSTLKIQRTERGDSAVYLCASSLSRAKDTQYFGPGTRLTVL.

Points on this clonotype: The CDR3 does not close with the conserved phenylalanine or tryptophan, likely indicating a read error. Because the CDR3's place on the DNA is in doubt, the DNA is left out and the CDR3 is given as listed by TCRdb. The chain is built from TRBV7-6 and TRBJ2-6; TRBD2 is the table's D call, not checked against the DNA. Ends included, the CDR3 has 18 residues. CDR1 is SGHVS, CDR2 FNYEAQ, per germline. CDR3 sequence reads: CASSPGTSDGFNEQFFGP.

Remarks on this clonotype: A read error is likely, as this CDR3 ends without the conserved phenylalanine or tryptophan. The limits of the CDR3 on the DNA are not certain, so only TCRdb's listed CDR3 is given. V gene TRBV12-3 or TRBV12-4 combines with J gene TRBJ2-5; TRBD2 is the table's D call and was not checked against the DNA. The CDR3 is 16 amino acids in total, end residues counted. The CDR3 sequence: CASRHGMGAGGESQLS.

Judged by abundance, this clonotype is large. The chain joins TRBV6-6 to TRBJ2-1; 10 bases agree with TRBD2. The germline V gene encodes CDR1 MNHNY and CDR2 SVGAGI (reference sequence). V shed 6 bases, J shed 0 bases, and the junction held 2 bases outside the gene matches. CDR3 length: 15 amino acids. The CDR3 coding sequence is TGTGCCAGCAGCCCTAGCGGGGGCTCCTACAATGAGCAGTTCTTC. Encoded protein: CASSPSGGSYNEQFF.

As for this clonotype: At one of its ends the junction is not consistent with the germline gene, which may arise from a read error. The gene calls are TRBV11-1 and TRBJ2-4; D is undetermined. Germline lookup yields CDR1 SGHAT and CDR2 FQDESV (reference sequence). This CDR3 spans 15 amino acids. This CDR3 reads CASSLWGPAKDMQYF. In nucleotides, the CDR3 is TGTGCCAGCAGCTTATGGGGTCCAGCCAAAGACATGCAGTACTTC.

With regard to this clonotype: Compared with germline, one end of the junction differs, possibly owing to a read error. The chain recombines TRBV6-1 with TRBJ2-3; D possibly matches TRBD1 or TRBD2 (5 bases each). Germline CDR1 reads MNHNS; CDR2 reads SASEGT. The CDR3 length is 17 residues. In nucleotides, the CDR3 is TGTGCCAGCAGTGAGGGGCTGGGGACCCGGGGCGAAGATACGCAGTATTTC. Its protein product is CASSEGLGTRGEDTQYF.

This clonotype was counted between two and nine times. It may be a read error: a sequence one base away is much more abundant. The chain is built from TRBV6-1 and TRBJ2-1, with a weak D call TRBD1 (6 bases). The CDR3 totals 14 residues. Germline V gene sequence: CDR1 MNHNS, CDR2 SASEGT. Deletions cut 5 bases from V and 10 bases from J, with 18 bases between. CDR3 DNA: TGTGCCAGCAGTCCCAGGGGTAGCGCCTACGAGCAGTTCTTC. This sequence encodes CASSPRGSAYEQFF.

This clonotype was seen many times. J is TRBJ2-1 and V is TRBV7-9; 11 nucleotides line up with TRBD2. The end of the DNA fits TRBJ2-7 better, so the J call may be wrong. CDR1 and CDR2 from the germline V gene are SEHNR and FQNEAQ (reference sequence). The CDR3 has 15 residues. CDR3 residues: CASSFPTSGSDEQYF. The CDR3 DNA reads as TGTGCCAGCAGCTTCCCAACTAGCGGGAGCGACGAGCAGTACTTC.

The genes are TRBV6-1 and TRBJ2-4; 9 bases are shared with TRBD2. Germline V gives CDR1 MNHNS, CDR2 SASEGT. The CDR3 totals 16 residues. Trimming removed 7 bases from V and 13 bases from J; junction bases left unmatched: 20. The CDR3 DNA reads TGTGCCAGCACCGTCTCGGGTGGCGGGGGGGAAGAGATCCAGTACTTC. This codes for CASTVSGGGGEEIQYF.

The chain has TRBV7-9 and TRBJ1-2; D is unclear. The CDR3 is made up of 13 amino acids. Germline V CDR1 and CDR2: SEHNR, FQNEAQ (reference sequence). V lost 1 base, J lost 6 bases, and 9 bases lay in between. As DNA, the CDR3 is TGTGCCAGCAGCTTAGAAAACCGGGATGGCTACACCTTC. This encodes CASSLENRDGYTF.

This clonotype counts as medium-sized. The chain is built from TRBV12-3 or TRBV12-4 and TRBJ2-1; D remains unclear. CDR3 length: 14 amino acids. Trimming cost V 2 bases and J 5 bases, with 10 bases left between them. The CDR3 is CASSLNLGNNEQFF. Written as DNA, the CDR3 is TGTGCCAGCAGTTTAAATCTGGGAAACAATGAGCAGTTCTTC.

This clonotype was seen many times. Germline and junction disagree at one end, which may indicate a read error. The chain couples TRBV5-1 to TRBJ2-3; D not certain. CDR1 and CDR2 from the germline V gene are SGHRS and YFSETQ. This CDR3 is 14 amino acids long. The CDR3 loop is CASSLGLDTDTQYF. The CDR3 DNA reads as TGCGCCAGCAGCTTAGGGTTAGACACAGATACACAGTATTTT.

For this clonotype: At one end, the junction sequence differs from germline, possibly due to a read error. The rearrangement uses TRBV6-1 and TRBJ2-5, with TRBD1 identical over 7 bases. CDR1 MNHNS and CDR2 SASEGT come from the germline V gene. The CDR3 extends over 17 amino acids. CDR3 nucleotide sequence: TGTGCCAGCAGTGCGGGGAAAGGGGGCGGTGACACAGAGACCCAGTATTTC. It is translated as CASSAGKGGGDTETQYF.

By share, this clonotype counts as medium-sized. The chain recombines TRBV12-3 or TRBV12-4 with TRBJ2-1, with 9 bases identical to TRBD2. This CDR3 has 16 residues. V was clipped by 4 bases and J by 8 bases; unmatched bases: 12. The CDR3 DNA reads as TGTGCCAGCAGTTCTGAACTAGCGGGTTCTGGGCATGAGCAGTTCTTC. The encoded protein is CASSSELAGSGHEQFF.

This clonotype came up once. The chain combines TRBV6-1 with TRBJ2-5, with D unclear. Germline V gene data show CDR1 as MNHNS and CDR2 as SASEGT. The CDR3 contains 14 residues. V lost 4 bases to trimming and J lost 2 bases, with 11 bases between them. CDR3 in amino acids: CASSARPGQETQYF. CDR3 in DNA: TGTGCCAGCAGTGCACGGCCAGGACAAGAGACCCAGTACTTC.

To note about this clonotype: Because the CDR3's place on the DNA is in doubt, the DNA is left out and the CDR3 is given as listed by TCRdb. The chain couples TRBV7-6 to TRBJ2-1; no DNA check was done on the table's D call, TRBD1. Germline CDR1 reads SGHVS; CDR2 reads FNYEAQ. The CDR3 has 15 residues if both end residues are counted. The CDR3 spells CAGGFGGGAEDTQYF.

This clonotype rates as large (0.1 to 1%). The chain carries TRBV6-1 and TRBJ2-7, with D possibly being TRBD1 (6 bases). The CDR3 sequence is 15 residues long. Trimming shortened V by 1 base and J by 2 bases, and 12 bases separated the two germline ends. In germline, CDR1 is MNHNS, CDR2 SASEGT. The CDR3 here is CASSEESGQPYEQYF. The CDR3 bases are TGTGCCAGCAGTGAAGAGAGCGGACAGCCCTACGAGCAGTACTTC.

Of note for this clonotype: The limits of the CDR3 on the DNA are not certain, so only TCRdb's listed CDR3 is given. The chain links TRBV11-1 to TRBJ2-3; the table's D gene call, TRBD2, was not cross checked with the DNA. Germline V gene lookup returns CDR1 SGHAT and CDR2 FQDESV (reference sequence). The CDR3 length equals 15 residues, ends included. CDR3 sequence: CGRGLWGPGADTQYF.

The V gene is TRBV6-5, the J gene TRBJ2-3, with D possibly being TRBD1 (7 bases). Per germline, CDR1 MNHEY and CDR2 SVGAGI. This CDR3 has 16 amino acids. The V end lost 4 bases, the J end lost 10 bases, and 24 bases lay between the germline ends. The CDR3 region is CASSLRGAVNTGAQYF. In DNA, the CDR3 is TGTGCCAGCAGTTTAAGGGGGGCTGTGAACACAGGGGCGCAGTATTTT.

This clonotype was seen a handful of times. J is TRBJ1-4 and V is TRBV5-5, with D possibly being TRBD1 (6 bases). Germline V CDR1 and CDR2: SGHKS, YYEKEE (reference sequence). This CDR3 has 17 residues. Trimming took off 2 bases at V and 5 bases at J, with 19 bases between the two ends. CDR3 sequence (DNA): TGTGCCAGCAGCTTAACAGGGAGAACGTCTGTCAATGAAAAACTGTTTTTT. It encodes CASSLTGRTSVNEKLFF.

CDR3 loop: CASSQATGGADEQYF. CDR3 in DNA: TGCGCCAGCAGCCAGGCGACGGGAGGAGCGGACGAGCAGTACTTC. This rearrangement joins TRBV4-1 to TRBJ2-1; 7 bases agree with TRBD2. TRBJ2-7 matches the DNA end more closely, so the J call is doubtful. Germline V CDR1 and CDR2: MGHRA, YSYEKL. The CDR3 extends over 15 amino acids.